The entry that follows covers one T cell receptor (beta chain) sequence. This may be a read error: a much more frequent sequence differs by one nucleotide. The data originate from a study of molecular identifiers for immune sequencing clone quantification. With 0 bases clipped from V and 5 bases from J, the junction kept 6 bases outside the gene matches. The CDR3 is 15 residues long. CDR1 and CDR2 from the germline V gene are SGDLS and YYNGEE. Each CDR3 protein is one row after TCRdb ran MiXCR on the PCR reads. The sample holds approximately 63,000 distinct CDR3 sequences, under 20% seen once. The sample comprised naive CD8+ T cells from blood, with Jurkat cell RNA spiked in. Subset indicated: FACS-sorted CD8+CD4-CCR7+CD45RA+ naive T cells. This chain uses TRBV9 with TRBJ2-3, with 7 positions matching TRBD2. This TCR derives from a human donor in good health. Some libraries in this study had Jurkat cell RNA spiked in. CDR3 sequence: CASSVGGREGDTQYF. The CDR3 DNA sequence: TGTGCCAGCAGCGTAGGAGGGAGGGAAGGAGATACGCAGTATTTT.